The present T cell receptor (beta chain) was sequenced within a study of glioma-infiltrating T cells. Findings of the study overall: CDR3 overlap between tissue and blood was very small. Non-neoplastic patients had below-expected tissue-blood divergence, while all gliomas exceeded expectation.

The iRepertoire nested amplicon-rescue multiplex PCR amplified TCR alpha and beta CDR3s from RNA. Tissue mRNA or PBMC total RNA, about 85-400 ng, went into one-step reverse transcription and amplification. TCRdb fed the multiplex PCR reads into MiXCR, producing one record per CDR3 protein. The repertoire consists of around 10,000 distinct CDR3 sequences, with roughly 59% occurring once and the leading ten covering roughly 20%. By proportion, this clonotype is medium-sized. Its target is not known. Trimming pared 3 bases from V and 9 bases from J, leaving 11 bases between. The length of the CDR3 is 12 residues. Germline assignment: CDR1 KGHSH and CDR2 LQKENI.

This receptor was obtained from a human donor with low-grade glioma or glioblastoma, undergoing nonglioma brain surgery, or in good health (not recorded which). This chain links TRBV18 with TRBJ1-1, with D hard to call. The source material was glioma tissue, nonneoplastic brain tissue, or PBMCs (not recorded which). Written as DNA, the CDR3 is TGTGCCAGCTCACCGGATGTGGGGAAAGCTTTCTTT. Translated: CASSPDVGKAFF.